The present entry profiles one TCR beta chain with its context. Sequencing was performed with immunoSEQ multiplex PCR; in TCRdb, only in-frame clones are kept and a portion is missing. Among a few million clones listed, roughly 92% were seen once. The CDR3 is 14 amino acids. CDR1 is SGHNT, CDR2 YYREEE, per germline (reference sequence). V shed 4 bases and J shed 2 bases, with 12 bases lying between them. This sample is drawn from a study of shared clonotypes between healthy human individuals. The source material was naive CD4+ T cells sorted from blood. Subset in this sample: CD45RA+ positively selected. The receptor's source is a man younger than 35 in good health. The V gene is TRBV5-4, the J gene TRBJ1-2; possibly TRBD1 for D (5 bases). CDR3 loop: CASSTIGTNYGYTF. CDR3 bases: TGTGCCAGCAGCACAATTGGGACGAACTATGGCTACACCTTC.